These 29 T cell receptor beta chains originate from one sample sequenced in a study of blood T cell repertoires in COVID-19. The assay was immunoSEQ multiplex PCR, and TCRdb's table has in-frame clones only and misses some. Here the sample spans fewer than 100,000 clones, roughly 80% being singletons. Sequenced input: peripheral blood. Source of these receptors: a human donor in a cohort sampled during active COVID-19.

This clone was seen a single time. The CDR3 here is CASSHTWEEGTDTQYF. Written as DNA, the CDR3 is TGTGCCAGCAGCCACACCTGGGAGGAGGGTACAGATACGCAGTATTTT. The genes are TRBV7-9 and TRBJ2-3; D may be TRBD2 (6 bases). Germline V gives CDR1 SEHNR, CDR2 FQNEAQ (reference sequence). Trimming stripped 5 bases from V and 3 bases from J, with 18 bases between. This CDR3 region has 16 residues.

This clone was found many times. V gene TRBV5-6 combines with J gene TRBJ1-3; a weak D match, TRBD1 (5 bases). This CDR3 has 12 residues. V was pared by 9 bases and J by 3 bases, with 10 bases between. CDR1 and CDR2 (germline): SGHDT, YYEEEE. CDR3 amino acids: CATQGNGNTIYF. The CDR3 DNA is TGTGCCACGCAGGGAAATGGAAACACCATATATTTT.

The V gene is TRBV28, the J gene TRBJ2-7, with 7 bases fitting TRBD2. CDR3 length equals 12 residues. The V gene end was trimmed by 3 bases and the J gene end by 6 bases; junction bases not matched to a gene: 2. The germline V gene encodes CDR1 MDHEN and CDR2 SYDVKM. CDR3 bases: TGTGCCAGCAGTTTGACTAGCTCCGAGCAGTACTTC. Protein product: CASSLTSSEQYF.

This clone was detected only a few times. The chain recombines TRBV4-3 with TRBJ2-3, with a weak D call TRBD1 (5 bases). Germline V gene lookup returns CDR1 LGHNA and CDR2 YSLEER. V lost 4 bases and J 1 base, leaving 9 bases between the germline ends. The CDR3 length is 14 residues. CDR3 nucleotide sequence: TGCGCCAGCAGCCCTGGACACGGCACAGATACGCAGTATTTT. Translation: CASSPGHGTDTQYF.

The gene calls are TRBV6-5 and TRBJ2-1; TRBD2 matches 9 bases. V trimming: 4 bases; J trimming: 9 bases; junction bases outside the gene matches: 13. The CDR3 is 16 amino acids. Germline CDR1 is MNHEY and CDR2 is SVGAGI. CDR3 in amino acids: CASSLASGNTLSEQFF. The DNA of the CDR3 is TGTGCCAGCAGTTTAGCTAGCGGGAACACCCTGAGTGAGCAGTTCTTC.

This clone was found once. The chain couples TRBV7-2 to TRBJ2-7, with TRBD1 as a possible D gene (5 bases). This CDR3 is 15 amino acids long. With 1 base removed from V and 1 base from J, the gap between germline ends came to 11 bases. Germline lookup yields CDR1 SGHTA and CDR2 FQGNSA. DNA of the CDR3: TGTGCCAGCAGCTTAGGCGGAGACAGATCCTACGAGCAGTACTTC. It yields the protein CASSLGGDRSYEQYF.

The sample holds a few counts of this clone. The genes are TRBV6-5 and TRBJ2-1, with a weak D call TRBD2 (6 bases). From germline, CDR1 is MNHEY and CDR2 SVGAGI. The CDR3 length is 15 residues. Trimming left V 6 bases short and J 7 bases short, with 19 bases between. The chain's CDR3 is CASSRRETAGNEQFF. DNA of the CDR3: TGTGCCAGCAGCCGCCGGGAGACGGCCGGGAATGAGCAGTTCTTC.

The chain couples TRBV18 to TRBJ2-2; 7 bases line up with TRBD2. CDR3 length equals 14 residues. Germline V gene lookup returns CDR1 KGHSH and CDR2 LQKENI. J lost 5 bases, V lost 4 bases, and 4 bases had no gene match. The CDR3 DNA reads as TGTGCCAGCTCACTGGATAGCGGGACCGGGGAGCTGTTTTTT. Its protein is CASSLDSGTGELFF. Together with reference TRBV18 and TRBJ2-2, the CDR3 gives the full variable domain: NAGVMQNPRHLVRRRGQEARLRCSPMKGHSHVYWYRQLPEEGLKFMVYLQKENIIDESGMPKERFSAEFPKEGPSILRIQQVVRGDSAAYFCASSLDSGTGELFFGEGSRLTVL.

The chain couples TRBV12-3 or TRBV12-4 to TRBJ1-2; D unresolved. The CDR3 is 12 amino acids. V dropped 6 bases and J dropped 4 bases, with 9 bases sitting between them. CDR3 residues: CASSPTAYGYTF. Written as DNA, the CDR3 is TGTGCCAGCAGCCCCACAGCCTATGGCTACACCTTC.

This chain uses TRBV7-3 with TRBJ2-3; D gene unclear. V lost 4 bases, J lost 4 bases, and 9 bases lay in between. There are 13 residues in the CDR3. The V gene's germline CDR1 is SGHTA and CDR2 FQGTGA. The CDR3 reads CASSSTRSDTQYF. The CDR3 nucleotides are TGTGCCAGCAGCTCCACCCGGTCAGATACGCAGTATTTT.

This chain joins TRBV5-6 and TRBJ2-1; TRBD2 matches 7 bases. Losses at the gene ends were 1 base for V and 10 bases for J; bases not matched to a gene: 17. The germline V gene encodes CDR1 SGHDT and CDR2 YYEEEE. The CDR3 is 17 amino acids. The CDR3 coding sequence is TGTGCCAGCAGCTTGCGGGGCCGGGAGCGGGACTTACCCGAGCAGTTCTTC. Its protein is CASSLRGRERDLPEQFF. Full variable domain (rest looked up from reference TRBV5-6 and TRBJ2-1): DAGVTQSPTHLIKTRGQQVTLRCSPKSGHDTVSWYQQALGQGPQFIFQYYEEEERQRGNFPDRFSGHQFPNYSSELNVNALLLGDSALYLCASSLRGRERDLPEQFFGPGTRLTVL.

The V call is TRBV14, the J call TRBJ2-5; 8 bases line up with TRBD2. The CDR3 contains 16 residues. Per germline, CDR1 SGHDN and CDR2 FVKESK. V was clipped by 5 bases and J by 5 bases; unmatched bases: 13. The CDR3 protein is CASSTLGREAVETQYF. The DNA of the CDR3 is TGTGCCAGCAGCACTCTGGGGCGGGAGGCGGTGGAGACCCAGTACTTC.

The CDR3 spells CASSYEAYEQYF. The CDR3 DNA sequence: TGTGCCAGCAGTTACGAGGCCTACGAGCAGTACTTC. V is TRBV6-2 or TRBV6-3 and J is TRBJ2-7, with unresolved D. The CDR3 contains 12 residues. Trimming stripped 2 bases from V and 2 bases from J, with 4 bases between. Germline V CDR1 and CDR2: MNHEY, SVGEGT.

The J gene is TRBJ2-5, the V gene TRBV7-9; D gene ambiguous. This CDR3 contains 14 residues. CDR1 is SEHNR and CDR2 is FQNEAQ in the germline V gene (reference sequence). The V end was cut by 1 base, the J end by 6 bases, with 12 bases between. The CDR3: CASSLVGLPKTQYF. The CDR3 DNA sequence: TGTGCCAGCAGCTTAGTGGGCCTGCCCAAGACCCAGTACTTC.

CDR3: CASSRSTGAGDTQYF. The CDR3 coding sequence is TGTGCCAGCAGCCGCTCGACGGGAGCGGGAGATACGCAGTATTTT. This chain uses TRBV5-5 with TRBJ2-3, with D possibly matching TRBD2 (6 bases). The germline V gene encodes CDR1 SGHKS and CDR2 YYEKEE (reference sequence). V was shortened by 4 bases and J by 5 bases, with 17 bases between the two germline ends. The CDR3 is made up of 15 amino acids.

This clone was detected only a few times. The chain combines TRBV2 with TRBJ2-2; weak D call: TRBD2 (7 bases). The V gene lost 7 bases and the J gene lost 4 bases, with 16 bases spanning the gap. Germline V gene lookup returns CDR1 SNHLY and CDR2 FYNNEI. The CDR3 covers 15 residues. CDR3 residues: CASKGRGSSTGELFF. In nucleotides, the CDR3 is TGTGCCAGCAAAGGGAGGGGGAGTTCCACCGGGGAGCTGTTTTTT.

Only one count was recorded for this clone. The V call is TRBV7-3, the J call TRBJ2-7; 9 bases map to TRBD2. Germline V gene data show CDR1 as SGHTA and CDR2 as FQGTGA. This CDR3 region has 14 residues. V lost 0 bases to trimming and J lost 7 bases; unmatched junction nucleotides: 4. The CDR3 sequence: CASSLTATSGEQYF. CDR3 DNA: TGTGCCAGCAGCTTAACCGCGACTAGCGGTGAGCAGTACTTC.

A remark on this clone: Other nucleotide sequences in the sample specify the same CDR3. The V call is TRBV18, the J call TRBJ2-5; D gene unclear. Trimming took off 2 bases at V and 2 bases at J, with 6 bases between the two ends. The CDR3 runs to 13 residues. In germline, CDR1 is KGHSH, CDR2 LQKENI. CDR3 in amino acids: CASSPAPQETQYF. The CDR3 nucleotides read TGTGCCAGCTCACCAGCGCCTCAAGAGACCCAGTACTTC.

The gene calls are TRBV18 and TRBJ2-5; tentatively, D is TRBD2 (5 bases). This CDR3 has 15 amino acids. The V gene's germline CDR1 is KGHSH and CDR2 LQKENI. Trimming removed 3 bases from V and 2 bases from J, with 13 bases in between. CDR3: CASSPDYSGQETQYF. CDR3 DNA: TGTGCCAGCTCACCCGACTATAGTGGTCAAGAGACCCAGTACTTC.

This chain uses TRBV6-2 or TRBV6-3 with TRBJ2-3; 7 bases are a match to TRBD2. Germline loops: CDR1 MNHEY, CDR2 SVGEGT. The CDR3 extends over 18 amino acids. With 2 bases clipped from V and 3 bases from J, the junction kept 14 bases outside the gene matches. CDR3 residues: CASSYRPASGDETDTQYF. CDR3 nucleotides: TGTGCCAGCAGTTACAGGCCGGCTAGCGGAGATGAGACAGATACGCAGTATTTT.

The rearrangement links TRBV14 to TRBJ2-1; tentatively, D is TRBD1 (6 bases). This CDR3 region has 15 residues. V dropped 4 bases and J dropped 9 bases, with 19 bases sitting between them. CDR1 is SGHDN, CDR2 FVKESK, per germline. The CDR3 coding sequence is TGTGCCAGCAGCCGAGGACCAATGAGGGGGAGTGAGCAGTTCTTC. Encoded protein: CASSRGPMRGSEQFF.

The chain uses TRBV10-1 and TRBJ2-5, with D possibly matching TRBD2 (5 bases). Trimming stripped 6 bases from V and 5 bases from J, with 22 bases between. Germline lookup yields CDR1 WNHNN and CDR2 SYGVQD (reference sequence). CDR3 length: 16 amino acids. The CDR3 sequence is CASRVILRVVRETQYF. The CDR3 DNA sequence: TGCGCCAGCAGGGTCATCCTGAGGGTAGTGCGGGAGACCCAGTACTTC.

This rearrangement joins TRBV12-5 to TRBJ1-2; TRBD1 aligns across 7 bases. The germline gives CDR1 LGHNT, CDR2 FRNRAP. This CDR3 has 14 residues. The V and J ends lost 1 base and 7 bases, in that order; junction bases with no gene match: 6. The CDR3 is CASGLATGAGGYTF. Here the CDR3 DNA reads TGTGCTAGTGGTTTGGCTACAGGGGCCGGTGGCTACACCTTC.

This clone came up a few times. The rearrangement links TRBV4-2 to TRBJ2-7, with TRBD2 identical over 10 bases. V dropped 2 bases and J dropped 1; count of bases not matched to a gene: 5. The CDR3 has 16 residues. Germline loops: CDR1 LGHNA, CDR2 YNFKEQ. DNA of the CDR3: TGTGCCAGCAGCCAAAACCTAGCGGGAGAGTCCTACGAGCAGTACTTC. It translates to CASSQNLAGESYEQYF.

This clone has only one observation. This chain links TRBV4-3 with TRBJ2-5, with D possibly being TRBD2 (6 bases). Germline CDR1 LGHNA, CDR2 YSLEER. Deletions cut 1 base from V and 5 bases from J, with 14 bases between. The CDR3 is made up of 15 amino acids. The CDR3 reads CASSQAGTGEETQYF. CDR3 nucleotide sequence: TGCGCCAGCAGCCAAGCGGGGACGGGGGAGGAGACCCAGTACTTC.

V gene TRBV3-1 (or the pseudogene TRBV3-2) combines with J gene TRBJ2-4; 14 nucleotides align to TRBD2. Germline V gene sequence: CDR1 LGHDT, CDR2 YNNKEL (reference sequence). The CDR3 loop spans 19 amino acids. V shed 2 bases and J 6 bases; nucleotides not matched to a gene: 12. The CDR3 loop reads CASSQTSGTSGREGNIQYF. CDR3 DNA: TGTGCCAGCAGCCAAACCTCCGGGACTAGCGGGAGAGAGGGAAACATTCAGTACTTC.

This clone occurred once. The chain is built from TRBV27 and TRBJ2-7; maybe TRBD1 (6 bases). Germline loops: CDR1 MNHEY, CDR2 SMNVEV (reference sequence). Trimming stripped 0 bases from V and 2 bases from J, with 11 bases between. The CDR3 sequence is 15 residues long. The CDR3 nucleotides read TGTGCCAGCAGTTTATCCCGGGACACCACCTACGAGCAGTACTTC. It codes for CASSLSRDTTYEQYF.

The sample holds a few counts of this clone. The chain carries TRBV11-2 and TRBJ2-5; TRBD2 is a possible D gene (6 bases). V was cut by 3 bases and J by 5 bases, with 16 bases left in between. Germline CDR1 is SGHAT and CDR2 is FQNNGV. The CDR3 totals 15 residues. CDR3 bases: TGTGCCAGCAGCTTGGCTCGGGAGTATCAGGAGACCCAGTACTTC. Amino acids: CASSLAREYQETQYF.

The chain has TRBV19 and TRBJ1-2; tentative D call: TRBD1 (6 bases). Trimming removed 3 bases from V and 4 bases from J, with 6 bases in between. The CDR3 has 12 amino acids. Germline V gene sequence: CDR1 LNHDA, CDR2 SQIVND (reference sequence). In DNA form, the CDR3 reads TGTGCCAGTAGTATGACAGGCTATGGCTACACCTTC. Translation: CASSMTGYGYTF. The variable domain in full, completed from reference TRBV19 and TRBJ1-2, reads DGGITQSPKYLFRKEGQNVTLSCEQNLNHDAMYWYRQDPGQGLRLIYYSQIVNDFQKGDIAEGYSVSREKKESFPLTVTSAQKNPTAFYLCASSMTGYGYTFGSGTRLTVV.